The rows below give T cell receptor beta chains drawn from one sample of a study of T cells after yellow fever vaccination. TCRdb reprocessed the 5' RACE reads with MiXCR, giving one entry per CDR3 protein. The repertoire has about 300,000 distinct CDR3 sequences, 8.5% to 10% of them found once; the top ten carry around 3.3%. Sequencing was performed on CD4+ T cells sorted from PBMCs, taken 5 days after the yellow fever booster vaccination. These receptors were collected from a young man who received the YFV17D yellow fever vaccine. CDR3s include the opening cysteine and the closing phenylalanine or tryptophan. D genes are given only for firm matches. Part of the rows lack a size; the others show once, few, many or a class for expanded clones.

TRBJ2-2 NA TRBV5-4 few TGTGCCAGCAGCTCGGGGGGGGGACAGAGGACCGGGGAGCTGTTTTTT CASSSGGGQRTGELFF
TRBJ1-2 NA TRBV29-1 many TGCAGATTACCCAATCCCCGACCGCAGCCTAACTATGGCTACACCTTC CRLPNPRPQPNYGYTF
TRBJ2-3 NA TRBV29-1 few TGCAGCGCTAAGAGGTGGGGCACAGATACGCAGTATTTT CSAKRWGTDTQYF
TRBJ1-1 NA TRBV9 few TGTGCCAGCAGCGTAGCTCCCACAACAGACACTGAAGCTTTCTTT CASSVAPTTDTEAFF
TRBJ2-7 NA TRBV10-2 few TGCGCCAGCAGTGAGTCCAACAGGCAATTTTACGAGCAGTACTTC CASSESNRQFYEQYF
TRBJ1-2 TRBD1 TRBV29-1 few TGCAGCGCCTGGACAGGGGGCAACTATGGCTACACCTTC CSAWTGGNYGYTF
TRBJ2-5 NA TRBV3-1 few TGTGCCAGCAGCCCTGAAGTGGGGGGGCGACAAGAGACCCAGTACTTC CASSPEVGGRQETQYF
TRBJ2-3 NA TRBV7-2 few TGTGCCAGCAATAAAGGAGGGAGCACAGATACGCAGTATTTT CASNKGGSTDTQYF
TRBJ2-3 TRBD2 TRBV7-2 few TGTGCCAGCAGCTTTAGCGGGGGGGGCACAGATACGCAGTATTTT CASSFSGGGTDTQYF
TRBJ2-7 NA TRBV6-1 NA TGTGCCAGCAGGGAACATTACGAGCAGTACTTC CASREHYEQYF
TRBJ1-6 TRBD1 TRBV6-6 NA TGTGCCAGCAGTTCCCCGGGACAGGGGAATTCACCCCTCCACTTT CASSSPGQGNSPLHF
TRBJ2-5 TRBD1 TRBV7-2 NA TGTGCCAGCAGCATTAGACAGGGGGAAGAGACCCAGTACTTC CASSIRQGEETQYF
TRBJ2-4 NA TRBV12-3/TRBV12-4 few TGTGCCAGCAGTTCCGCTCCAGATCTGGGGGATGTAAACATTCAGTACTTC CASSSAPDLGDVNIQYF
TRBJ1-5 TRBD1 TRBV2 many TGTGCCAGCAGTGAGATTGGACAGGATCAGCCCCAGCATTTT CASSEIGQDQPQHF
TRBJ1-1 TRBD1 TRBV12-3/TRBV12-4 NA TGTGCCAGCAGTTCGACAGGGTTACGCACTGAAGCTTTCTTT CASSSTGLRTEAFF
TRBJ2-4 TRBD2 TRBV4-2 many TGTGCCAGCAGCCAAGCGGGGGGGCTTCCCAAAAACATTCAGTACTTC CASSQAGGLPKNIQYF
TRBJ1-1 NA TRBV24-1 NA TGTGCCACCAGCACAGGGGAAGCTTTCTTT CATSTGEAFF
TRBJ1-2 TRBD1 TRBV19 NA TGTGCCAGTACCCCGGGGGAAACCCGGACAGGGGCCTTATATGGCTACACCTTC CASTPGETRTGALYGYTF
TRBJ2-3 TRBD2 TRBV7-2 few TGTGCCAGCAGCTTCACCCGACTAGCAAATACGCAGTATTTT CASSFTRLANTQYF
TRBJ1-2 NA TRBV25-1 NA TGTGCCAGCTTTCGGGACTGGGCAGAGGAGGGCTACACCTTC CASFRDWAEEGYTF
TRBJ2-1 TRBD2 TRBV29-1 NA TGCAGCGTTGGACTAGCGGGGGATCTGTACAATGAGCAGTTCTTC CSVGLAGDLYNEQFF
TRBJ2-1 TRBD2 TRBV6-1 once TGTGCCAGCATTAGCGGGGGGCTTAGCTCCTACAATGAGCAGTTCTTC CASISGGLSSYNEQFF
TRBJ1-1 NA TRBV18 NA TGTGCCAGCTCACGGGAGCAGAACACTGAAGCTTTCTTT CASSREQNTEAFF
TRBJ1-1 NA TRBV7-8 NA TGTGCCAGTCTCAGGGGAGCAGGGACGAACACTGAAGCTTTCTTT CASLRGAGTNTEAFF
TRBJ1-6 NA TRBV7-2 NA TGTGCCAGCAGCCCCCAGCGAGATAATTCACCCCTCCACTTT CASSPQRDNSPLHF
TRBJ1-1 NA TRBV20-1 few TGCAGTGCTAGGGAGAGGGCGGGGATAGCTTTCTTT CSARERAGIAFF
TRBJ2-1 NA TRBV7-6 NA TGTGCCAGCAGCTTACCCAGGGCGAGTACCGTAGACGGTGAGCAGTTCTTC CASSLPRASTVDGEQFF
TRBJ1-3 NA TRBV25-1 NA TGTGCCAGCAGCCGAGGGGGGGGTGGCGCTGGAAACACCATATATTTT CASSRGGGGAGNTIYF
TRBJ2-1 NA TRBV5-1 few TGCGCCAGCTTACAATCAACAGGGTTTGGTGAGCAGTTCTTC CASLQSTGFGEQFF
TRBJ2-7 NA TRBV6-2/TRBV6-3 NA TGTGCCAGCAGTTACCTGGCCATCCAGCAGTACTTC CASSYLAIQQYF
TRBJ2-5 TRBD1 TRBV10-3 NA TGTGCCATCAGTGGCGGGCTCGACAGGGGAGAGACCCAGTACTTC CAISGGLDRGETQYF
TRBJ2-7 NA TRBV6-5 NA TGTGCCAGCAGTTACGAGGATAGCCCGCGGGAGCAGTACTTC CASSYEDSPREQYF
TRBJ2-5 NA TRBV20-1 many TGCAGTGCTAGAGATCTTGCCCAAGAGACCCAGTACTTC CSARDLAQETQYF
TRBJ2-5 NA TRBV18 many TGTGCCAGCTCACCAGGGGCGGGAGAGACCCAGTACTTC CASSPGAGETQYF
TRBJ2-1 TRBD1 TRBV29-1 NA TGCAGCGTTGACCCCCGACAGGGCGGTGAGCAGTTCTTC CSVDPRQGGEQFF
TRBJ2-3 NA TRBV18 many TGTGCCAGCTCATACTCGGACGCGGATACGCAGTATTTT CASSYSDADTQYF
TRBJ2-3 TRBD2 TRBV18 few TGTGCCAGCTCACCCACGGGGGGGGCGGGCACAGATACGCAGTATTTT CASSPTGGAGTDTQYF
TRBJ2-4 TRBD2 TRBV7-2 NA TGTGCCAGCAGCTTTACTAGCGGGCTAGCCAAAAACATTCAGTACTTC CASSFTSGLAKNIQYF
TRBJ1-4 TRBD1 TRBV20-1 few TGCAGTGCTAAAGACAGGGTTTCAACGGCTGGGAAACTGTTTTTT CSAKDRVSTAGKLFF
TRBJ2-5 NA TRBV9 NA TGTGCCAGCAGCAACCGACTAAGCGGTCGTGAGACCCAGTACTTC CASSNRLSGRETQYF
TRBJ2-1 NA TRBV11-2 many TGTGCCAGCAGCTCACCGGGGGCAGGCCACAATGAGCAGTTCTTC CASSSPGAGHNEQFF
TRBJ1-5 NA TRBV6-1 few TGTGCCAGCGGTACAAGTCAGCCCCAGCATTTT CASGTSQPQHF
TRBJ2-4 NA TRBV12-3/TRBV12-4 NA TGTGCCAGCAGTTTCGGAGCAGCCAAAAACATTCAGTACTTC CASSFGAAKNIQYF